The clone carrying this T cell receptor beta chain occurred many times. The antigen remains unidentified. The sample originates from a study of early T cells in non-severe SARS-CoV-2 infection. Study-wide context: The chains were unpaired, and the sequenced material was bulk RNA from unsorted whole blood. General study results and limits: Private and CD4 specificities were missed by VDJdb matching, which favored anti-spike CD8 responses.

Individual cDNA molecules were tagged with unique molecular identifiers, the study reported. TCRdb used MiXCR to reprocess the 5' RACE reads, holding one entry per CDR3 protein. In the table there are 40,000 to 60,000 distinct CDR3 sequences, around 4% of which are singletons. This CDR3 has 16 residues. Looked up from germline, CDR1 is KGHSH and CDR2 is LQKENI. Trimming pared 1 base from V and 0 bases from J, leaving 9 bases between. Sequencing used whole blood. This TCR was sampled from an adult who was a healthcare worker with PCR-confirmed SARS-CoV-2 infection or an uninfected control (not recorded which). This chain connects TRBV18 to TRBJ1-4, with D uncertain. The CDR3 reads CASSPQRSATNEKLFF. The CDR3 DNA follows: TGTGCCAGCTCACCACAGCGGAGCGCAACTAATGAAAAACTGTTTTTT. Looking up the rest from reference TRBV18 and TRBJ1-4 gives the full variable domain: NAGVMQNPRHLVRRRGQEARLRCSPMKGHSHVYWYRQLPEEGLKFMVYLQKENIIDESGMPKERFSAEFPKEGPSILRIQQVVRGDSAAYFCASSPQRSATNEKLFFGSGTQLSVL.